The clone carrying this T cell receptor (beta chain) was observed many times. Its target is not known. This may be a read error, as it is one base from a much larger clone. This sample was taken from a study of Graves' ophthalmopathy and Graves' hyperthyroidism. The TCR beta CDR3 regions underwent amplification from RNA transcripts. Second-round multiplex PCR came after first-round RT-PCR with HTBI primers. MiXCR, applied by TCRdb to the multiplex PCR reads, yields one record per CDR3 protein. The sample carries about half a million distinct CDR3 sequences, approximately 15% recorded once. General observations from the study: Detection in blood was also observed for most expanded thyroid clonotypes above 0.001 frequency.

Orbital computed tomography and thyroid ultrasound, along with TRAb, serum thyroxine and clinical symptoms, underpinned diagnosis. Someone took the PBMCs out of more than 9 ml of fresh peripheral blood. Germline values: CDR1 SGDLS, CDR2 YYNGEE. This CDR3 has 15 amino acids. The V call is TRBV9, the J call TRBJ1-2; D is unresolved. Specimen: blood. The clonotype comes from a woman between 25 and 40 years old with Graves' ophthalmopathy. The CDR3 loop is CASSVGGRVGDGYIF. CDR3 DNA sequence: TGTGCCAGCAGCGTAGGAGGTAGGGTCGGCGATGGCTACATCTTC.